These 7 T cell receptor beta chains share one sample of origin, sequenced in a study of blood T cell repertoires in COVID-19. Measured with immunoSEQ multiplex PCR; TCRdb has only the in-frame clones, and not every one. The repertoire has 88,000 or so clones, 75% to 85% of them found once; the top ten carry approximately 24%. Specimen: peripheral blood. These receptors all stem from a human donor in a cohort sampled during active COVID-19.

This clone was picked up a small number of times. The chain carries TRBV6-2 or TRBV6-3 and TRBJ2-2; 7 bases fit TRBD1. Germline CDR1 MNHEY, CDR2 SVGEGT. The CDR3 has 15 amino acids. The V and J ends lost 5 bases and 1 base, in that order; junction bases with no gene match: 4. The CDR3 DNA reads as TGTGCCAGCAGTCCCGGGACAGAGAACACCGGGGAGCTGTTTTTT. Translated, it gives CASSPGTENTGELFF.

The chain has TRBV29-1 and TRBJ2-1, with a weak D call TRBD2 (5 bases). Germline V gene sequence: CDR1 SQVTM, CDR2 ANQGSEA. V lost 7 bases and J lost 1, with 14 bases in between. The CDR3 spans 14 residues. The CDR3 coding sequence is TGCAGCGCCCCGACCCGGGAATCCTACAATGAGCAGTTCTTC. It codes for CSAPTRESYNEQFF.

This chain uses TRBV30 with TRBJ2-1; D not resolved. The CDR3 runs 13 residues. Trimming removed 4 bases at V and 3 bases at J, with 10 bases between. Germline CDR1 is GTSNPN and CDR2 is SVGIG (reference sequence). This CDR3 is CAWTPRGYNEQFF. The CDR3 coding sequence is TGTGCCTGGACTCCCCGAGGCTACAATGAGCAGTTCTTC.

The chain recombines TRBV6-6 with TRBJ2-7; TRBD2 agrees at 10 bases. The CDR3 length is 14 residues. The junction had 3 bases not matched to a gene; V was cut back by 3 bases and J by 4 bases. Germline values: CDR1 MNHNY, CDR2 SVGAGI (reference sequence). The CDR3 region has the DNA TGTGCCAGCAGTTATCTAGCGGGAGAGTACGAGCAGTACTTC. It encodes CASSYLAGEYEQYF.

V and J are TRBV29-1 and TRBJ2-1; D unresolved. The V gene lost 4 bases and the J gene lost 0 bases, with 10 bases spanning the gap. Germline V gene lookup returns CDR1 SQVTM and CDR2 ANQGSEA. CDR3 length: 14 residues. In nucleotides, the CDR3 is TGCAGCGTTGGAGGAGCAGTCTCCTACAATGAGCAGTTCTTC. This sequence encodes CSVGGAVSYNEQFF.

This clone has only a few counts. The rearrangement joins TRBV6-1 to TRBJ2-3; TRBD2 aligns across 14 bases. This CDR3 is built from 16 residues. V lost 4 bases to trimming and J lost 9 bases; unmatched junction nucleotides: 9. CDR1 is MNHNS and CDR2 is SASEGT in the germline V gene. The CDR3 protein is CASSAFGTSGRETQYF. The CDR3 DNA follows: TGTGCCAGCAGTGCCTTCGGGACTAGCGGGAGAGAAACGCAGTATTTT.

This clone showed up just once. The CDR3 DNA sequence: TGTGCCAGCAGCCAAGATTACCTAGCCCCCCTCAATGAGCAGTTCTTC. It encodes CASSQDYLAPLNEQFF. The V gene is TRBV4-2, the J gene TRBJ2-1; D is perhaps TRBD2 (5 bases). There are 16 residues in the CDR3. Germline V CDR1 and CDR2: LGHNA, YNFKEQ. V lost 0 bases and J 6 bases, leaving 15 bases between the germline ends.